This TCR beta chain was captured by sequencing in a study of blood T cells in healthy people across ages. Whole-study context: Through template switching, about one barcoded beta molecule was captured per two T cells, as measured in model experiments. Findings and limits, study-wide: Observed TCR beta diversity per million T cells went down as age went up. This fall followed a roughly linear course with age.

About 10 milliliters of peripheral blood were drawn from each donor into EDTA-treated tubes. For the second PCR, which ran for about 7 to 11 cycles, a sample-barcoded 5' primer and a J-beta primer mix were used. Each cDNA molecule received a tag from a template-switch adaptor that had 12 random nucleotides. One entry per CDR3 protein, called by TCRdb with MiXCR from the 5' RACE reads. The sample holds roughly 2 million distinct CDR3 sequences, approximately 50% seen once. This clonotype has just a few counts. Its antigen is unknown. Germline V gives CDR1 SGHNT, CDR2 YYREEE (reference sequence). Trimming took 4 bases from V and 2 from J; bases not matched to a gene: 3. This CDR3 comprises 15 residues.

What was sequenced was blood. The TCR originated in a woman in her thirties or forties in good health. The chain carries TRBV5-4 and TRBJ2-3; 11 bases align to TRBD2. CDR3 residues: CASSRSGGATDTQYF. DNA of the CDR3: TGTGCCAGCAGCCGTAGCGGGGGGGCCACAGATACGCAGTATTTT.